This TCR beta chain originates from a study of cytomegalovirus exposure and HLA in healthy donors. The study's findings and limits: Donor immune exposure was known only as CMV serostatus.

Regarding this clone: Antigen unknown.

The CDR3 consists of 16 residues. Germline V gives CDR1 SGHDT, CDR2 YYEEEE. The V and J ends lost 4 bases and 7 bases respectively, with 18 bases between them. Donors were ostensibly healthy at sampling, although undocumented immune exposures were probable. With 60 Vbeta and 13 Jbeta primers, the PCR was carried out. Measured with immunoSEQ multiplex PCR; TCRdb has only the in-frame clones, and not every one. Counted here are some 170,000 clones, 75% to 85% occurring once; the ten biggest clones make up roughly 10%. Sequencing input: PBMCs. The clonotype was recovered from a man between 45 and 60 years old in good health and CMV-seropositive. The chain carries TRBV5-6 and TRBJ1-6; D may be TRBD1 (6 bases). The CDR3 sequence is CASSPNAGQRNSPLHF. For the CDR3, the DNA is TGTGCCAGCAGCCCCAATGCAGGACAGCGAAATTCACCCCTCCACTTT.